This T cell receptor (beta chain) originates from a study of neurological immune-mediated disorders. This sample's time point: longitudinal time-point 3. 2 million PBMCs stored at -80 C were the source of the unsorted libraries. TCRdb recomputed calls from the 5' RACE reads with MiXCR, one row per CDR3 protein. The sample yields roughly 48,000 distinct CDR3 sequences, roughly 13% seen once. This clonotype has a count of ten or more. Germline CDR1 and CDR2: SGHTA and FQGNSA. The CDR3 is made up of 14 amino acids. Germline trimming cut 5 bases from V and 4 bases from J; bases unmatched to any gene: 6. The specimen sequenced was PBMCs. This sequence originates from a male donor with HTLV-1-associated myelopathy (HAM/TSP). The J gene is TRBJ1-1, the V gene TRBV7-2; 8 positions match TRBD1. The CDR3 spells CASSRDRGPTEAFF. The DNA of the CDR3 is TGTGCCAGCAGCCGAGACAGGGGACCCACTGAAGCTTTCTTT.